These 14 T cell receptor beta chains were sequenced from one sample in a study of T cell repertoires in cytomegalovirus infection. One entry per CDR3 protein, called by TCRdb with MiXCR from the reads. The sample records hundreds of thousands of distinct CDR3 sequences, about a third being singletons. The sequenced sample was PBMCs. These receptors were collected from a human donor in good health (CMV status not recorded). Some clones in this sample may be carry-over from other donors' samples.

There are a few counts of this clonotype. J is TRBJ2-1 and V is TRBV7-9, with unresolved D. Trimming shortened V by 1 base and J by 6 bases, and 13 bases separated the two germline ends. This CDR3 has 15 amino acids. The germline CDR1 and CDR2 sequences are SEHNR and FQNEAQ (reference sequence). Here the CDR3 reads CASSLGSIVSNEQFF. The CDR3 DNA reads TGTGCCAGCAGCTTAGGATCTATCGTAAGCAATGAGCAGTTCTTC.

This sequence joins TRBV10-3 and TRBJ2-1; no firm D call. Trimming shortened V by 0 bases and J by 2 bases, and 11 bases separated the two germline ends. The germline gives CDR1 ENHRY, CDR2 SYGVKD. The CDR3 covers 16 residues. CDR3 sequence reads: CAISESIQRTYNEQFF. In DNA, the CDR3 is TGTGCCATCAGTGAGTCTATTCAGCGAACCTACAATGAGCAGTTCTTC.

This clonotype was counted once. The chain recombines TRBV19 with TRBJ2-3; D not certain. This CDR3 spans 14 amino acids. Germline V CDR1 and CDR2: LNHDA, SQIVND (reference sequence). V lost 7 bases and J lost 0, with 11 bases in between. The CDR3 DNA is TGTGCCAGTAATCCTCGAGCCAGCACAGATACGCAGTATTTT. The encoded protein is CASNPRASTDTQYF.

This CDR3 is CATSKGLESNTEAFF. The CDR3 DNA follows: TGTGCCACCAGCAAAGGACTCGAATCGAACACTGAAGCTTTCTTT. The chain joins TRBV15 to TRBJ1-1; no reliable D call. The V end lost 4 bases, the J end lost 1 base, and 13 bases lay between the germline ends. The CDR3 spans 15 residues. The V gene's germline CDR1 is LNHNV and CDR2 YYDKDF (reference sequence).

CDR3 in DNA: TGCAGCGTTGCCCCGACTAGCGGGACCAGCTCCTACAATGAGCAGTTCTTC. Amino acids: CSVAPTSGTSSYNEQFF. The V and J genes are TRBV29-1 and TRBJ2-1; 11 positions match TRBD2. Losses at the gene ends were 4 bases for V and 0 bases for J; bases not matched to a gene: 8. Germline V gene sequence: CDR1 SQVTM, CDR2 ANQGSEA. The CDR3 covers 17 residues.

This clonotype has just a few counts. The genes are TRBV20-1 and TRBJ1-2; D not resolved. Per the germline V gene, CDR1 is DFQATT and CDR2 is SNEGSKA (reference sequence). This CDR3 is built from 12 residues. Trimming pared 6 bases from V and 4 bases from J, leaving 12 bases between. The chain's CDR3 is CSASDGPYGYTF. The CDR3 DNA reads TGCAGTGCCTCGGACGGACCCTATGGCTACACCTTC.

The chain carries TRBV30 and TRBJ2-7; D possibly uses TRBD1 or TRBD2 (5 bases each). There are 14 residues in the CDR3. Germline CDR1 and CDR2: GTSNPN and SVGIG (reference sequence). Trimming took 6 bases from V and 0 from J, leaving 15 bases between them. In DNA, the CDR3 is TGTGCCTGCAAGGACGAGGGGCTCTCCTACGAGCAGTACTTC. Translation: CACKDEGLSYEQYF. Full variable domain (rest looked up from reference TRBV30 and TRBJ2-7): SQTIHQWPATLVQPVGSPLSLECTVEGTSNPNLYWYRQAAGRGLQLLFYSVGIGQISSEVPQNLSASRPQDRQFILSSKKLLLSDSGFYLCACKDEGLSYEQYFGPGTRLTVT.

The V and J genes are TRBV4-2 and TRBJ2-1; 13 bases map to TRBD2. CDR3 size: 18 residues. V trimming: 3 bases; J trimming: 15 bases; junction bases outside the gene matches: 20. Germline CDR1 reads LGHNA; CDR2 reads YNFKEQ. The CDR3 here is CASSQEPAGTSGIAQAFF. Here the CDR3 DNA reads TGTGCCAGCAGCCAGGAGCCTGCCGGGACTAGCGGGATCGCACAGGCGTTCTTC.

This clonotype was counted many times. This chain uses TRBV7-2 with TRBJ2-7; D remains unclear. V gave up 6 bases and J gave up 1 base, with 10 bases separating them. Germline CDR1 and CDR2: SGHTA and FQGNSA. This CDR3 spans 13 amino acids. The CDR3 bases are TGTGCCAGCAGTCCCCAAAGGTCCTACGAGCAGTACTTC. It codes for CASSPQRSYEQYF.

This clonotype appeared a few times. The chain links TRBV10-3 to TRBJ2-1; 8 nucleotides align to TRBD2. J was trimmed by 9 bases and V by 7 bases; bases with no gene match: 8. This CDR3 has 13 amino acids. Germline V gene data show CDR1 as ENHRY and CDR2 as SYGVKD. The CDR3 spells CAITQAGAGEQFF. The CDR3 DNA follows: TGTGCCATCACTCAAGCGGGAGCGGGTGAGCAGTTCTTC.

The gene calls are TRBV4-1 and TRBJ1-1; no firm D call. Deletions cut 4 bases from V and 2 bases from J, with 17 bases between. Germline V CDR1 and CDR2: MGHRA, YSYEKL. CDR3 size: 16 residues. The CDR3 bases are TGCGCCAGCAGCCCGGGTAGTGACTTTCGAAACACTGAAGCTTTCTTT. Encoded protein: CASSPGSDFRNTEAFF.

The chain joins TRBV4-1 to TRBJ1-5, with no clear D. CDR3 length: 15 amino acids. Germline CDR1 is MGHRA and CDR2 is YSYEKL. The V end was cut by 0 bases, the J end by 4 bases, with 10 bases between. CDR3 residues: CASSQDGLENQPQHF. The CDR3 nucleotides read TGCGCCAGCAGCCAAGACGGGCTGGAGAATCAGCCCCAGCATTTT.

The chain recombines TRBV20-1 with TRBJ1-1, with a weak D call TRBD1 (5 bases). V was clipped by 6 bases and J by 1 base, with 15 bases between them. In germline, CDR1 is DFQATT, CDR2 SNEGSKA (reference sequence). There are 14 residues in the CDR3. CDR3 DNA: TGCAGTGCGAGACCGGGACCCTCGAACACTGAAGCTTTCTTT. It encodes CSARPGPSNTEAFF.

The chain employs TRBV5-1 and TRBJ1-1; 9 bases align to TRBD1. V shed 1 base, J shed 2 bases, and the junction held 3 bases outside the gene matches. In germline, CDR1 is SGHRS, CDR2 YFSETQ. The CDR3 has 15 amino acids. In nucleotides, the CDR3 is TGCGCCAGCAGCTTGCGGGGACAGGGTAACACTGAAGCTTTCTTT. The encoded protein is CASSLRGQGNTEAFF. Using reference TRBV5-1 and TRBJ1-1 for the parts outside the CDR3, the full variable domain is KAGVTQTPRYLIKTRGQQVTLSCSPISGHRSVSWYQQTPGQGLQFLFEYFSETQRNKGNFPGRFSGRQFSNSRSEMNVSTLELGDSALYLCASSLRGQGNTEAFFGQGTRLTVV.